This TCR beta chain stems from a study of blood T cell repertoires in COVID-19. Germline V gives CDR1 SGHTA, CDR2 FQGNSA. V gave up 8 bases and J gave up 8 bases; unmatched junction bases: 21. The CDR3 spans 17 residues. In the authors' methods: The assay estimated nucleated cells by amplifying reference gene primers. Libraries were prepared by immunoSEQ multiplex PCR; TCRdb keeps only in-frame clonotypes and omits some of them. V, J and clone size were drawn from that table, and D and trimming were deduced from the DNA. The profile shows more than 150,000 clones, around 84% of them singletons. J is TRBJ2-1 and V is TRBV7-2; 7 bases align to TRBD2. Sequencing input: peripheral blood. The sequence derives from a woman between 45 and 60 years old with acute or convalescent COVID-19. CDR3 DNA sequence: TGTGCCAGCTTAACCGGGCCTAGCGGACGTGAAGGGTATGAGCAGTTCTTC. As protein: CASLTGPSGREGYEQFF.